This T cell receptor (beta chain) was obtained from a study of T-cell reconstitution after alpha-beta-depleted transplantation in children. Overall study results and limits: Expanded graft clones, several hundred of them, were reportedly the source of alpha-beta T cells about two months after transplant.

Looked up from germline, CDR1 is DFQATT and CDR2 is SNEGSKA (reference sequence). The junction had 8 bases not matched to a gene; V was cut back by 5 bases and J by 5 bases. CDR3 length: 15 amino acids. It was with unique molecular identifiers that the TCRbeta library was prepared. MiXCR was run by TCRdb on the PCR reads, yielding one entry per CDR3 protein. The sample includes about 110,000 distinct CDR3 sequences, approximately 6% of them seen just once. This clonotype has ten or more counts. Its antigen is not known. The TCR comes from a male patient between 2 and 10 years old who had a stem cell transplant for acute lymphoblastic leukemia, so the T cells may come from the graft donor. This chain connects TRBV20-1 to TRBJ2-2; 10 bases line up with TRBD2. The starting material was PBMCs, mostly from graft donor cells, obtained 360 days after TCRalphabeta/CD19-depleted stem cell transplant. In DNA form, the CDR3 reads TGCAGTGCTCGCTCTAGCGGGAGAAGAACCGGGGAGCTGTTTTTT. Its translation is CSARSSGRRTGELFF.